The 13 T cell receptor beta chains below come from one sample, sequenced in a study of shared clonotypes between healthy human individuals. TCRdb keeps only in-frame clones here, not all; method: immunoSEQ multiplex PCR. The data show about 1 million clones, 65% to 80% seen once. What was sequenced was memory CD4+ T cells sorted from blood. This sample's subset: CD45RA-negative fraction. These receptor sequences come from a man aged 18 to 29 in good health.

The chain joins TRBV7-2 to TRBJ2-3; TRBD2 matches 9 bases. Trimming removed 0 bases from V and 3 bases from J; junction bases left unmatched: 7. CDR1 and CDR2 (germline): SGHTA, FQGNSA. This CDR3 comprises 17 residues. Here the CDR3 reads CASSLAGSGSGTDTQYF. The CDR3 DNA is TGTGCCAGCAGCTTAGCGGGTAGCGGGAGTGGAACAGATACGCAGTATTTT.

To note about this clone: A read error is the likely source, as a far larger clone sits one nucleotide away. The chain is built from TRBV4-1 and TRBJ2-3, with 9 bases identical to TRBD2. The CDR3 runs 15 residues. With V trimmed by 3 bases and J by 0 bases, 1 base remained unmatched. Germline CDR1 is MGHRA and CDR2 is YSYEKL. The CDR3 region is CASSQGLASTDTQYF. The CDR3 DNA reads TGCGCCAGCAGCCAGGGACTAGCAAGCACAGATACGCAGTATTTT.

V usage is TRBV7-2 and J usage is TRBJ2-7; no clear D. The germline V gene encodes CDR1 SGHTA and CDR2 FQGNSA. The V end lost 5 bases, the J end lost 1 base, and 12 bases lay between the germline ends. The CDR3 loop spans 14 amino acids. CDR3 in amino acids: CASSTSPQSYEQYF. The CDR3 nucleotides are TGTGCCAGCAGCACAAGCCCTCAATCCTACGAGCAGTACTTC. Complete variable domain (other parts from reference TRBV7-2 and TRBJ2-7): GAGVSQSPSNKVTEKGKDVELRCDPISGHTALYWYRQSLGQGLEFLIYFQGNSAPDKSGLPSDRFSAERTGGSVSTLTIQRTQQEDSAVYLCASSTSPQSYEQYFGPGTRLTVT.

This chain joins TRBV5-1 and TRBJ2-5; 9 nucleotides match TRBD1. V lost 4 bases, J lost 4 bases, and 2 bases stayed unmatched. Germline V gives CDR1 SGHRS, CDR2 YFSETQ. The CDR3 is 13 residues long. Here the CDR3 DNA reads TGCGCCAGCAGCCGGGACAGGGTAGAGACCCAGTACTTC. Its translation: CASSRDRVETQYF.

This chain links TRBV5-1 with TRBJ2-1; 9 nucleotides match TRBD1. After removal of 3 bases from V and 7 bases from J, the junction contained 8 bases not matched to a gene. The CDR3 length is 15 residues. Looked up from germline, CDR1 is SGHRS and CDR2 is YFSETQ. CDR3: CASSSTGTGLNEQFF. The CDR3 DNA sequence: TGCGCCAGCAGCTCTACCGGGACAGGGCTAAATGAGCAGTTCTTC.

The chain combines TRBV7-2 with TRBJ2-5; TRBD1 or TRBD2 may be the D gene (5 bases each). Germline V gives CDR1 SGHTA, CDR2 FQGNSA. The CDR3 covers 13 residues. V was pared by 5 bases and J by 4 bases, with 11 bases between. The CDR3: CASSQRGGETQYF. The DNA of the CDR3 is TGTGCCAGCAGCCAGAGGGGTGGAGAGACCCAGTACTTC.

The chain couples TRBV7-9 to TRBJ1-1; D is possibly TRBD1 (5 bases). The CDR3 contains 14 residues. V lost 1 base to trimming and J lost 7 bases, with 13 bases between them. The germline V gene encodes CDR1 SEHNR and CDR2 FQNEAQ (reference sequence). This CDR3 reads CASSLEDTMSEAFF. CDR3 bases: TGTGCCAGCAGCTTAGAGGACACAATGAGTGAAGCTTTCTTT. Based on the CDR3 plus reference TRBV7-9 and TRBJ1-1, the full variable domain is DTGVSQNPRHKITKRGQNVTFRCDPISEHNRLYWYRQTLGQGPEFLTYFQNEAQLEKSRLLSDRFSAERPKGSFSTLEIQRTEQGDSAMYLCASSLEDTMSEAFFGQGTRLTVV.

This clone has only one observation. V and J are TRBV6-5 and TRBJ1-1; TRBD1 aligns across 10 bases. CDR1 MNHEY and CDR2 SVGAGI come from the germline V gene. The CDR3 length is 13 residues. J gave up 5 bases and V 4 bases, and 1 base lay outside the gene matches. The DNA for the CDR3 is TGTGCCAGCAGTTTGGACAGGGGGACTGAAGCTTTCTTT. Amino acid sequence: CASSLDRGTEAFF.

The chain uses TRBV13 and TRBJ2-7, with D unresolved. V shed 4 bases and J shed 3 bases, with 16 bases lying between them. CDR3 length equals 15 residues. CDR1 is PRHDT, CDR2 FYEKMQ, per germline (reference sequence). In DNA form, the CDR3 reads TGTGCCAGCAGCTCCAACCGCCCCCCGAACTACGAGCAGTACTTC. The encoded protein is CASSSNRPPNYEQYF. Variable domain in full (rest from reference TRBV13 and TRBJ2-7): AAGVIQSPRHLIKEKRETATLKCYPIPRHDTVYWYQQGPGQDPQFLISFYEKMQSDKGSIPDRFSAQQFSDYHSELNMSSLELGDSALYFCASSSNRPPNYEQYFGPGTRLTVT.

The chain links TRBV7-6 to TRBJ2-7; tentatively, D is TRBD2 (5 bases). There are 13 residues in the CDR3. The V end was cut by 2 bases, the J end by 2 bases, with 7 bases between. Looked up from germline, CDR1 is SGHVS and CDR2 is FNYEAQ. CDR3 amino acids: CASSLTGTYEQYF. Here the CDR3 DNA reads TGTGCCAGCAGCTTAACGGGGACCTACGAGCAGTACTTC.

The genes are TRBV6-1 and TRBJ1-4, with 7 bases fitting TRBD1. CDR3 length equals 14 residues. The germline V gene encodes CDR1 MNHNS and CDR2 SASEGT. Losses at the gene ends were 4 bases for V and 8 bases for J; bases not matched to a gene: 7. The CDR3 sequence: CASSADRLSEKLFF. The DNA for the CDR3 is TGTGCCAGCAGTGCGGACAGGCTCTCCGAAAAACTGTTTTTT.

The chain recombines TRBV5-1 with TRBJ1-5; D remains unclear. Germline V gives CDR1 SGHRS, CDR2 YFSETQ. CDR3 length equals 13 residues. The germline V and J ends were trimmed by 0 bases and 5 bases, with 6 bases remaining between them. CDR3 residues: CASSLERDQPQHF. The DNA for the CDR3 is TGCGCCAGCAGCTTGGAAAGGGATCAGCCCCAGCATTTT.

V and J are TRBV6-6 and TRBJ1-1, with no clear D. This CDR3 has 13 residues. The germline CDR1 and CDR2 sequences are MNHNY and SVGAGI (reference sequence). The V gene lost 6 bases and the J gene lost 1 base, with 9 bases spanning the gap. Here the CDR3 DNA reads TGTGCCAGCAGGGGCGTAAAGAACACTGAAGCTTTCTTT. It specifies CASRGVKNTEAFF.